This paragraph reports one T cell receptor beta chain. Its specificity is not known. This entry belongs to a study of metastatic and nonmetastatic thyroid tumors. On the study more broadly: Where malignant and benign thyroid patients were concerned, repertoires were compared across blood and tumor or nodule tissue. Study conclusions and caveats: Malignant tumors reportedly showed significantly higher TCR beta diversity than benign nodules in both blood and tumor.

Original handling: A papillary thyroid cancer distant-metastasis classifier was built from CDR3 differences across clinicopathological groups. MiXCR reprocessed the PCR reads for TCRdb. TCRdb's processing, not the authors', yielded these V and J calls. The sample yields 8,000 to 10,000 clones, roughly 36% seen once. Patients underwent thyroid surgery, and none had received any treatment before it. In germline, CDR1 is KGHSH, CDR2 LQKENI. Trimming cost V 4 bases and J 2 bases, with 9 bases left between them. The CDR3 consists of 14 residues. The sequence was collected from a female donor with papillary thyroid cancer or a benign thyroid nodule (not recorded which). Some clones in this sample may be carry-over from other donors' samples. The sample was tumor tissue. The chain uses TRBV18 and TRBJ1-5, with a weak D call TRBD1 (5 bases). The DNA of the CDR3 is TGTGCCAGCTCACTGGGACCAGGCAATCAGCCCCAGCATTTT. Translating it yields CASSLGPGNQPQHF.